Presented here are 16 T cell receptor beta chains from one specimen sequenced in a study of Ad26.COV2.S vaccination and SARS-CoV-2 variants. Treatment specified: roughly 19 received Ad26.COV2.S at low or high dose, single or two shots; 5 received placebo; per-sample allocation not given. Following the first vaccine or placebo injection, samples were taken on day 63. Generated by immunoSEQ multiplex PCR, the TCRdb table keeps only in-frame clones and is missing some. The profile covers 350,000 to 450,000 clones, with about four fifths appearing a single time and about 7.1% taken by the ten largest. The specimen was peripheral blood, collected in a trial of Ad26.COV2.S vaccine versus placebo. Source of these receptors: a person between 18 and 60 years old who received the Ad26.COV2.S COVID-19 vaccine or a placebo.

This clone has ten or more counts. V is TRBV18 and J is TRBJ2-5; weak D call: TRBD1 (5 bases). V dropped 3 bases and J dropped 5 bases, with 13 bases sitting between them. Germline assignment: CDR1 KGHSH and CDR2 LQKENI. This CDR3 spans 14 amino acids. The CDR3: CASSPGLGPETQYF. CDR3 nucleotide sequence: TGTGCCAGCTCACCCGGCCTGGGGCCGGAGACCCAGTACTTC.

This clone was found once. The chain couples TRBV9 to TRBJ1-1; TRBD1 is a possible D gene (6 bases). This CDR3 is 14 amino acids long. Trimming left V 3 bases short and J 1 base short, with 10 bases between. CDR1 and CDR2 from the germline V gene are SGDLS and YYNGEE. As DNA, the CDR3 is TGTGCCAGCAGCGCGGGACACCCGAACACTGAAGCTTTCTTT. It is translated as CASSAGHPNTEAFF.

The gene calls are TRBV9 and TRBJ1-3; 8 bases agree with TRBD1. Per germline, CDR1 SGDLS and CDR2 YYNGEE. V shed 4 bases and J 5 bases; nucleotides not matched to a gene: 11. There are 16 residues in the CDR3. CDR3 sequence reads: CASSLLSTGVRNTIYF. DNA of the CDR3: TGTGCCAGCAGCCTACTATCGACAGGGGTTAGAAACACCATATATTTT.

This sequence joins TRBV10-1 and TRBJ2-5; D possibly uses TRBD1 or TRBD2 (5 bases each). CDR1 and CDR2 (germline): WNHNN, SYGVQD (reference sequence). The germline V and J ends were trimmed by 6 bases and 1 base, with 15 bases remaining between them. There are 15 residues in the CDR3. The chain's CDR3 is CASSPHGAFQETQYF. The CDR3 DNA follows: TGCGCCAGCAGCCCCCACGGGGCTTTCCAAGAGACCCAGTACTTC.

This sequence joins TRBV29-1 and TRBJ1-1; D ambiguous. Germline CDR1 is SQVTM and CDR2 is ANQGSEA. This CDR3 comprises 11 residues. Trimming cost V 7 bases and J 7 bases, with 13 bases left between them. The CDR3: CSADRQREAFF. The CDR3, as DNA: TGCAGCGCGGATAGACAACGTGAAGCTTTCTTT.

The CDR3 DNA is TGTGCCAGCAGCAGGACAGACTCACCCCTCCACTTT. Translating it yields CASSRTDSPLHF. The chain is built from TRBV6-5 and TRBJ1-6; perhaps TRBD1 as D (6 bases). The CDR3 has 12 residues. Looked up from germline, CDR1 is MNHEY and CDR2 is SVGAGI. The ends were cut back, 6 bases at V and 10 bases at J, with 10 bases in the middle.

The chain joins TRBV5-1 to TRBJ1-2; tentative D call: TRBD1 (5 bases). Deletions cut 3 bases from V and 4 bases from J, with 16 bases between. CDR3 length equals 15 residues. CDR1 and CDR2 (germline): SGHRS, YFSETQ. CDR3 protein: CASSSEGTGPYGYTF. CDR3 sequence (DNA): TGCGCCAGCAGCTCGGAAGGAACAGGACCCTATGGCTACACCTTC.

This chain links TRBV12-3 or TRBV12-4 with TRBJ1-5, with TRBD1 as a possible D gene (5 bases). Trimming pared 1 base from V and 9 bases from J, leaving 10 bases between. This CDR3 comprises 13 residues. CDR3 DNA: TGTGCCAGCAGTTTAGGGGGGGTCAGGCCCCAGCATTTT. Protein sequence: CASSLGGVRPQHF.

The V call is TRBV15, the J call TRBJ2-3; 7 positions agree with TRBD1. There are 16 residues in the CDR3. Trimming cost V 5 bases and J 1 base; bases outside gene matches: 9. Germline assignment: CDR1 LNHNV and CDR2 YYDKDF (reference sequence). The CDR3 DNA follows: TGTGCCACCAGCTTCCCCCAGACAGGGCGCACAGATACGCAGTATTTT. As protein: CATSFPQTGRTDTQYF.

The gene calls are TRBV19 and TRBJ2-1, with D unresolved. Trimming took 7 bases from V and 6 from J, leaving 19 bases between them. In germline, CDR1 is LNHDA, CDR2 SQIVND (reference sequence). The CDR3 spans 15 residues. The CDR3 loop reads CASTRSAVWANEQFF. In DNA, the CDR3 is TGTGCCAGTACAAGGTCGGCAGTTTGGGCCAATGAGCAGTTCTTC.

The chain recombines TRBV2 with TRBJ1-6, with D hard to call. The germline V gene has CDR1 SNHLY and CDR2 FYNNEI. Trimming pared 6 bases from V and 0 bases from J, leaving 9 bases between. The CDR3 has 15 amino acids. The CDR3 region has the DNA TGTGCCAGCAGCCCGGTCCTCTCCTATAATTCACCCCTCCACTTT. This encodes CASSPVLSYNSPLHF. The whole variable domain, filled in from reference TRBV2 and TRBJ1-6, reads EPEVTQTPSHQVTQMGQEVILRCVPISNHLYFYWYRQILGQKVEFLVSFYNNEISEKSEIFDDQFSVERPDGSNFTLKIRSTKLEDSAMYFCASSPVLSYNSPLHFGNGTRLTVT.

The gene calls are TRBV29-1 and TRBJ2-2; TRBD2 agrees at 8 bases. Germline trimming cut 4 bases from V and 4 bases from J; bases unmatched to any gene: 5. The CDR3 is made up of 14 amino acids. The germline V gene encodes CDR1 SQVTM and CDR2 ANQGSEA. The CDR3 is CSVVPGLGTGELFF. The CDR3 DNA reads as TGCAGCGTTGTTCCGGGACTAGGCACCGGGGAGCTGTTTTTT.

The J gene is TRBJ2-2, the V gene TRBV5-1, with a tentative D call TRBD1 (5 bases). The CDR3 has 14 amino acids. Trimming shortened V by 0 bases and J by 4 bases, and 7 bases separated the two germline ends. CDR1 SGHRS and CDR2 YFSETQ come from the germline V gene. CDR3 protein: CASSLGQPTGELFF. The CDR3 coding sequence is TGCGCCAGCAGCTTGGGACAGCCCACCGGGGAGCTGTTTTTT.

This clone has only one observation. J is TRBJ2-6 and V is TRBV6-5, with D perhaps matching TRBD1 or TRBD2 (5 bases each). This CDR3 is built from 14 residues. Trimming pared 5 bases from V and 2 bases from J, leaving 7 bases between. The V gene's germline CDR1 is MNHEY and CDR2 SVGAGI. The CDR3 protein is CASSPGPGANVLTF. The CDR3 bases are TGTGCCAGCAGTCCGGGACCTGGGGCCAACGTCCTGACTTTC.

V usage is TRBV3-1 (or the pseudogene TRBV3-2) and J usage is TRBJ2-2; TRBD2 agrees at 8 bases. CDR3 length: 14 residues. From germline, CDR1 is LGHDT and CDR2 YNNKEL (reference sequence). With V trimmed by 5 bases and J by 5 bases, 4 bases remained unmatched. The CDR3 DNA reads as TGTGCCAGCAGCGAAGCGGGAGTAACCGGGGAGCTGTTTTTT. It is translated as CASSEAGVTGELFF.

V usage is TRBV18 and J usage is TRBJ2-5; possibly TRBD2 for D (6 bases). The germline CDR1 and CDR2 sequences are KGHSH and LQKENI. V lost 3 bases and J lost 0, with 8 bases in between. This CDR3 has 14 amino acids. The CDR3 DNA follows: TGTGCCAGCTCACCCCTAGCGAACCAAGAGACCCAGTACTTC. This translates into CASSPLANQETQYF.